The rows below give T cell receptor beta chains drawn from one sample of a study of T cell responses to AZD1222 COVID-19 vaccine. Data came from immunoSEQ multiplex PCR; TCRdb stores just in-frame clones and leaves some out. The table shows 80,000 or so clones, with over 80% occurring only once. The sample here was peripheral blood, taken on day 0 of MenACWY control vaccination. Source of these receptors: an adult in good health. Each CDR3 is given with its conserved first and last residue. A D gene is named only where the DNA matches it firmly. Rows give clone size only sometimes, using once, few, many, or a class for an expanded clone.

clone_size | j_call | cdr3_length | d_call | v_call | cdr3_nt | cdr3_aa
NA | TRBJ2-3 | 13 | NA | TRBV30 | TGTGCCTGGACCACGATGGGAACAGATACGCAGTATTTT | CAWTTMGTDTQYF
NA | TRBJ1-3 | 14 | NA | TRBV5-6 | TGTGCCAGCACCTGGGGGACTGGACCAAACACCATATATTTT | CASTWGTGPNTIYF
NA | TRBJ2-5 | 13 | NA | TRBV11-2 | TGTGCCAGCAGCCCGTGGGGCCAAGAGACCCAGTACTTC | CASSPWGQETQYF
NA | TRBJ2-7 | 14 | TRBD1 | TRBV29-1 | TGCAGCGTCCGGACAGGGCTCGGGTCCTACGAGCAGTACTTC | CSVRTGLGSYEQYF
few | TRBJ1-1 | 13 | NA | TRBV10-3 | TGTGCCATCGTCCGGGACATGAACACTGAAGCTTTCTTT | CAIVRDMNTEAFF
NA | TRBJ2-7 | 15 | TRBD1 | TRBV7-9 | TGTGCCAGCAGCCGCTACAGGGGCAATATCGACGAGCAGTACTTC | CASSRYRGNIDEQYF
NA | TRBJ1-1 | 16 | NA | TRBV5-1 | TGCGCCAGCACCCCCCTGGGGGGCAGGGTGAACACTGAAGCTTTCTTT | CASTPLGGRVNTEAFF
NA | TRBJ2-1 | 18 | TRBD2 | TRBV6-4 | TGTGCCAGCAGTGACTCGATAGGGTCGACTAGCGGGGTGGAGGAGCAGTTCTTC | CASSDSIGSTSGVEEQFF
NA | TRBJ1-1 | 11 | TRBD1 | TRBV19 | TGTGCCAGTAGGACGGACAGGGTAGGTTTCTTT | CASRTDRVGFF
NA | TRBJ2-7 | 15 | TRBD2 | TRBV6-6 | TGTGCCAGCAGTTACGGGACTAGCGGGACCCCCGAGCAGTACTTC | CASSYGTSGTPEQYF
NA | TRBJ2-2 | 14 | NA | TRBV2 | TGTGCCAGCAAGGCCTCCCAAGACACCGGGGAGCTGTTTTTT | CASKASQDTGELFF
once | TRBJ2-5 | 14 | TRBD1 | TRBV2 | TGTGCCAGCAGCACTCGGACAGGAAAAGAGACCCAGTACTTC | CASSTRTGKETQYF
NA | TRBJ2-1 | 14 | NA | TRBV19 | TGTGCCAGTAGTATTCTTCGCGGTGGGAATGAGCAGTTCTTC | CASSILRGGNEQFF
once | TRBJ1-1 | 17 | TRBD1 | TRBV28 | TGTGCCAGCAGTAAACCAGGGACAGGGGGCGCGTATACTGAAGCTTTCTTT | CASSKPGTGGAYTEAFF
NA | TRBJ1-5 | 16 | NA | TRBV6-5 | TGTGCCAGCAGTTACGGAAGGATAACAGGCAATCAGCCCCAGCATTTT | CASSYGRITGNQPQHF
NA | TRBJ1-6 | 14 | NA | TRBV2 | TGTGCCAGCAGCCCTTCGTCCTATAATTCACCCCTCCACTTT | CASSPSSYNSPLHF